The 30 T cell receptor beta chains listed next were all sequenced from one sample in a study of T cells after yellow fever vaccination. TCRdb re-called the 5' RACE reads through MiXCR, storing one row per CDR3 protein. The sample lists 550,000 to 750,000 distinct CDR3 sequences; roughly 12% were seen once. Here the sequenced sample was PBMCs, taken on the day of the yellow fever booster vaccination. Every receptor here comes from a man younger than 45 who received the YFV17D yellow fever vaccine.

The V and J genes are TRBV5-1 and TRBJ2-7, with D perhaps matching TRBD1 or TRBD2 (5 bases each). From germline, CDR1 is SGHRS and CDR2 YFSETQ. This CDR3 has 12 amino acids. V gave up 4 bases and J gave up 6 bases, with 11 bases separating them. The CDR3 protein is CASSKDGAEQYF. The CDR3 coding sequence is TGCGCCAGCAGCAAGGACGGGGCCGAGCAGTACTTC.

The rearrangement uses TRBV20-1 and TRBJ2-1; 7 bases are shared with TRBD2. The trim removed 0 bases at V and 0 bases at J, leaving 5 bases unmatched. The CDR3 has 16 residues. From germline, CDR1 is DFQATT and CDR2 SNEGSKA (reference sequence). The CDR3 reads CSAREQAGSSYNEQFF. The CDR3 DNA follows: TGCAGTGCTAGAGAGCAAGCGGGGAGCTCCTACAATGAGCAGTTCTTC.

The chain joins TRBV7-6 to TRBJ2-3; 7 nucleotides line up with TRBD2. Germline V gene sequence: CDR1 SGHVS, CDR2 FNYEAQ. The ends lost 2 bases at V and 4 bases at J; junction bases unmatched: 9. The CDR3 totals 16 residues. The CDR3: CASSLLSGGAADTQYF. The CDR3 nucleotides read TGTGCCAGCAGCTTACTCTCGGGAGGAGCAGCAGATACGCAGTATTTT.

This clonotype was counted between two and nine times. This sequence joins TRBV6-1 and TRBJ2-1; D remains ambiguous. V lost 7 bases, J lost 0 bases, and 13 bases lay in between. CDR1 is MNHNS, CDR2 SASEGT, per germline. This CDR3 comprises 15 residues. The CDR3 nucleotides are TGTGCCAGCACCGAAGGGATTGGCTCCTACAATGAGCAGTTCTTC. This sequence encodes CASTEGIGSYNEQFF.

This clonotype was observed at least ten times. The chain recombines TRBV28 with TRBJ1-2; TRBD1 is a possible D gene (6 bases). Trimming stripped 5 bases from V and 8 bases from J, with 21 bases between. The CDR3 is made up of 15 amino acids. In germline, CDR1 is MDHEN, CDR2 SYDVKM. CDR3 coding DNA: TGTGCCAGCAGTCCGCCGACAGGCCCGTTCAGCGGCTACACCTTC. It encodes CASSPPTGPFSGYTF.

This CDR3 reads CAWSVAWGPSYEQYF. As DNA, the CDR3 is TGTGCCTGGAGTGTAGCGTGGGGCCCTTCCTACGAGCAGTACTTC. The genes are TRBV30 and TRBJ2-7; D possibly corresponds to TRBD1 (5 bases). Germline V gives CDR1 GTSNPN, CDR2 SVGIG (reference sequence). This CDR3 region has 15 residues. V lost 0 bases to trimming and J lost 1 base, with 13 bases between them.

In this sample, this clonotype turned up many times. The gene calls are TRBV7-2 and TRBJ1-2, with D possibly matching TRBD1 (6 bases). V was cut by 5 bases and J by 6 bases, with 10 bases left in between. Germline CDR1 and CDR2: SGHTA and FQGNSA. CDR3 length: 12 residues. CDR3 DNA: TGTGCCAGCAGCACGCACAGGGATGGCTACACCTTC. It is translated as CASSTHRDGYTF.

The rearrangement uses TRBV20-1 and TRBJ2-7; the match to TRBD2 covers 10 bases. V trimming: 6 bases; J trimming: 0 bases; junction bases outside the gene matches: 5. Germline V gene sequence: CDR1 DFQATT, CDR2 SNEGSKA (reference sequence). This CDR3 spans 14 amino acids. CDR3 DNA sequence: TGCAGTGCACCGTCTAGCGGGGGCTCCTACGAGCAGTACTTC. This sequence encodes CSAPSSGGSYEQYF.

This chain uses TRBV20-1 with TRBJ1-5, with 9 bases fitting TRBD1. The trim removed 4 bases at V and 0 bases at J, leaving 7 bases unmatched. The CDR3 loop spans 16 amino acids. The germline V gene has CDR1 DFQATT and CDR2 SNEGSKA (reference sequence). The CDR3 DNA reads as TGCAGTGCTACCGGGACAGGGCCTTATAGCAATCAGCCCCAGCATTTT. It encodes CSATGTGPYSNQPQHF.

The rearrangement links TRBV20-1 to TRBJ2-3; 9 positions match TRBD2. In germline, CDR1 is DFQATT, CDR2 SNEGSKA (reference sequence). The junction had 3 bases not matched to a gene; V was cut back by 1 base and J by 7 bases. The CDR3 runs 13 residues. The CDR3 region has the DNA TGCAGTGCTAGAGGCCTAGCGGGATATACGCAGTATTTT. This gives the protein CSARGLAGYTQYF.

The DNA of the CDR3 is TGTGCCAGCAGCCGCGGACAGGGAGCCAATGAGCAGTTCTTC. It yields the protein CASSRGQGANEQFF. This chain joins TRBV3-1 and TRBJ2-1, with 8 bases identical to TRBD1. The V and J ends lost 4 bases and 6 bases, in that order; junction bases with no gene match: 5. The CDR3 runs to 14 residues. The germline V gene encodes CDR1 LGHDT and CDR2 YNNKEL (reference sequence).

This clonotype turned up a few times. This chain joins TRBV7-2 and TRBJ2-1; no clear D gene. Germline V lookup: CDR1 SGHTA, CDR2 FQGNSA. There are 16 residues in the CDR3. V gave up 1 base and J gave up 3 bases, with 13 bases separating them. CDR3 protein: CASSLDDGSIYNEQFF. CDR3 DNA sequence: TGTGCCAGCAGCTTAGACGACGGGTCCATCTACAATGAGCAGTTCTTC. Supplemented by reference TRBV7-2 and TRBJ2-1, the full variable domain reads GAGVSQSPSNKVTEKGKDVELRCDPISGHTALYWYRQSLGQGLEFLIYFQGNSAPDKSGLPSDRFSAERTGGSVSTLTIQRTQQEDSAVYLCASSLDDGSIYNEQFFGPGTRLTVL.

The rearrangement uses TRBV18 and TRBJ2-5; 10 bases fit TRBD2. The germline gives CDR1 KGHSH, CDR2 LQKENI. The CDR3 extends over 17 amino acids. J was trimmed by 2 bases and V by 0 bases; bases with no gene match: 6. CDR3 sequence: CASSPPRLAGVQETQYF. The CDR3 DNA follows: TGTGCCAGCTCACCACCGAGGCTAGCGGGGGTTCAAGAGACCCAGTACTTC.

This chain uses TRBV7-9 with TRBJ2-2, with D uncertain. Per germline, CDR1 SEHNR and CDR2 FQNEAQ (reference sequence). The CDR3 has 13 residues. V lost 2 bases, J lost 4 bases, and 5 bases lay in between. The chain's CDR3 is CASSLLVTGELFF. CDR3 DNA: TGTGCCAGCAGCTTACTGGTCACCGGGGAGCTGTTTTTT.

The V call is TRBV19, the J call TRBJ2-5; 9 nucleotides match TRBD1. The CDR3 is made up of 13 amino acids. V lost 9 bases, J lost 5 bases, and 7 bases stayed unmatched. Germline loops: CDR1 LNHDA, CDR2 SQIVND (reference sequence). The CDR3 protein is CASTGTGFETQYF. Here the CDR3 DNA reads TGTGCCAGCACCGGGACAGGGTTCGAGACCCAGTACTTC.

This clonotype was recorded a few times. V and J are TRBV7-9 and TRBJ2-6, with D tentatively TRBD1 (5 bases). Germline CDR1 and CDR2: SEHNR and FQNEAQ (reference sequence). V dropped 6 bases and J dropped 1 base, with 13 bases sitting between them. The CDR3 spans 16 residues. CDR3 in amino acids: CASRTGGASGANVLTF. In DNA, the CDR3 is TGTGCCAGCAGGACTGGTGGGGCTTCTGGGGCCAACGTCCTGACTTTC.

This chain connects TRBV7-9 to TRBJ2-3, with a tentative D call TRBD1 (5 bases). This CDR3 has 15 amino acids. V was clipped by 8 bases and J by 2 bases, with 17 bases between them. CDR1 SEHNR and CDR2 FQNEAQ come from the germline V gene (reference sequence). CDR3 in DNA: TGTGCCAGCGCACCAGAAGGGGTTCCCACAGATACGCAGTATTTT. The encoded protein is CASAPEGVPTDTQYF.

V gene TRBV20-1 combines with J gene TRBJ2-2; tentatively, D is TRBD2 (6 bases). V lost 5 bases, J lost 3 bases, and 10 bases lay in between. There are 13 residues in the CDR3. The V gene's germline CDR1 is DFQATT and CDR2 SNEGSKA (reference sequence). The CDR3 DNA reads TGCAGTGCTCGCCGACTAGACACCGGGGAGCTGTTTTTT. This encodes CSARRLDTGELFF.

This chain connects TRBV29-1 to TRBJ2-2; 11 bases agree with TRBD1. Germline V gene data show CDR1 as SQVTM and CDR2 as ANQGSEA. V dropped 7 bases and J dropped 6; count of bases not matched to a gene: 7. The CDR3 extends over 14 amino acids. CDR3 in amino acids: CSAQQGQGAGELFF. For the CDR3, the DNA is TGCAGCGCTCAGCAGGGACAGGGGGCCGGGGAGCTGTTTTTT.

This clonotype was seen a handful of times. CDR3 region: CASSGSDPRNEQYF. As DNA, the CDR3 is TGCGCCAGCAGCGGATCGGACCCTCGGAACGAGCAGTACTTC. This chain joins TRBV5-1 and TRBJ2-7; D is uncertain. The CDR3 totals 14 residues. Trimming pared 4 bases from V and 5 bases from J, leaving 16 bases between. Germline values: CDR1 SGHRS, CDR2 YFSETQ.

The genes are TRBV28 and TRBJ1-1, with D possibly TRBD1 on 5 matching bases. From germline, CDR1 is MDHEN and CDR2 SYDVKM. This CDR3 is built from 11 residues. Trimming took 6 bases from V and 8 from J, leaving 10 bases between them. The chain's CDR3 is CASRVKGEAFF. CDR3 bases: TGTGCCAGCAGGGTGAAGGGGGAAGCTTTCTTT.

In this sample, this clonotype turned up many times. This rearrangement joins TRBV19 to TRBJ2-7, with D perhaps matching TRBD1 or TRBD2 (6 bases each). CDR1 LNHDA and CDR2 SQIVND come from the germline V gene (reference sequence). Between the trimmed V and J ends, which lost 5 bases and 2 bases, there was a span of 16 bases. The length of the CDR3 is 15 residues. The CDR3 nucleotides read TGTGCCAGTAGTCGGGGGCAGGGCATCACCTACGAGCAGTACTTC. It encodes CASSRGQGITYEQYF.

This clonotype was seen a few times. The V call is TRBV12-3 or TRBV12-4, the J call TRBJ2-6, with TRBD1 matching 8 bases. Trimming cost V 6 bases and J 0 bases; bases outside gene matches: 13. This CDR3 has 19 amino acids. The CDR3: CASSRWTGIDLSGANVLTF. Here the CDR3 DNA reads TGTGCCAGCAGCCGATGGACAGGGATAGATCTCTCTGGGGCCAACGTCCTGACTTTC.

This chain joins TRBV10-3 and TRBJ2-2; TRBD1 aligns across 9 bases. V lost 6 bases to trimming and J lost 6 bases; unmatched junction nucleotides: 11. The CDR3 runs 16 residues. CDR1 is ENHRY, CDR2 SYGVKD, per germline. CDR3 sequence reads: CAISATGTGISGELFF. CDR3 DNA sequence: TGTGCCATCAGCGCAACCGGGACAGGGATATCCGGGGAGCTGTTTTTT.

A few counts support this clonotype. The gene calls are TRBV5-1 and TRBJ2-3; the match to TRBD1 covers 10 bases. V was clipped by 4 bases and J by 3 bases; unmatched bases: 14. Looked up from germline, CDR1 is SGHRS and CDR2 is YFSETQ. The CDR3 spans 18 residues. The CDR3: CASSRWATGTGETDTQYF. CDR3 nucleotides: TGCGCCAGCAGCCGGTGGGCCACCGGGACAGGGGAAACAGATACGCAGTATTTT.

This clonotype was counted at least ten times. V is TRBV12-3 or TRBV12-4 and J is TRBJ1-1; 7 nucleotides match TRBD1. V trimming: 4 bases; J trimming: 5 bases; junction bases outside the gene matches: 7. This CDR3 contains 14 residues. This CDR3 is CASSSRGGETEAFF. CDR3 sequence (DNA): TGTGCCAGCAGTTCCAGGGGGGGAGAGACTGAAGCTTTCTTT.

This clonotype was counted a few times. The chain joins TRBV7-2 to TRBJ2-3, with 9 bases that match TRBD1. V shed 2 bases and J 4 bases; nucleotides not matched to a gene: 4. Germline assignment: CDR1 SGHTA and CDR2 FQGNSA. This CDR3 spans 15 amino acids. CDR3 bases: TGTGCCAGCAGCTTATTGGGACAGGGTCCAGATACGCAGTATTTT. Translating it yields CASSLLGQGPDTQYF.

The chain links TRBV4-3 to TRBJ2-3, with 10 bases aligning to TRBD2. Trimming cost V 6 bases and J 3 bases; bases outside gene matches: 15. Germline V gives CDR1 LGHNA, CDR2 YSLEER. The CDR3 totals 18 residues. Here the CDR3 DNA reads TGCGCCAGCAGTCTAGGACTAGCGGTCCAAAAAGGTACAGATACGCAGTATTTT. Its translation: CASSLGLAVQKGTDTQYF.

This clonotype has just a few counts. This chain connects TRBV9 to TRBJ2-1; perhaps TRBD2 as D (5 bases). In germline, CDR1 is SGDLS, CDR2 YYNGEE. This CDR3 is built from 16 residues. Trimming removed 6 bases from V and 3 bases from J, with 19 bases in between. The CDR3 reads CASTPNSGFGYNEQFF. Written as DNA, the CDR3 is TGTGCCAGCACCCCCAACTCGGGGTTCGGCTACAATGAGCAGTTCTTC.

The sample holds a few counts of this clonotype. The chain uses TRBV12-3 or TRBV12-4 and TRBJ1-2; no definite D call. V lost 6 bases and J lost 4, with 6 bases in between. This CDR3 has 11 amino acids. This CDR3 is CASSAGYGYTF. In DNA form, the CDR3 reads TGTGCCAGCAGCGCGGGCTATGGCTACACCTTC.